The 28 T cell receptor beta chains presented below share a single source sample, sequenced in a study of blood T cell repertoires in COVID-19. Libraries were prepared by immunoSEQ multiplex PCR; TCRdb keeps only in-frame clonotypes and omits some of them. The table shows fewer than 250,000 clones, with less than 80% occurring only once. The specimen was peripheral blood. Source of these receptors: a woman aged 45 to 65 with acute or convalescent COVID-19.

This clone was seen just once. The CDR3 sequence: CASRPALLRTGGKNIQYF. CDR3 coding DNA: TGTGCCAGCAGACCAGCCCTGCTGCGTACAGGGGGCAAAAACATTCAGTACTTC. The rearrangement uses TRBV27 and TRBJ2-4, with 8 nucleotides matching TRBD1. CDR1 is MNHEY and CDR2 is SMNVEV in the germline V gene (reference sequence). J gave up 3 bases and V 6 bases, and 16 bases lay outside the gene matches. The CDR3 loop spans 18 amino acids.

This chain joins TRBV6-5 and TRBJ1-2, with TRBD1 matching over 10 bases. CDR1 is MNHEY, CDR2 SVGAGI, per germline. J gave up 2 bases and V 6 bases, and 6 bases lay outside the gene matches. CDR3 size: 15 residues. Written as DNA, the CDR3 is TGTGCCAGCAGCTGGACAGGGGGGACAAACTATGGCTACACCTTC. Residues: CASSWTGGTNYGYTF.

The chain is built from TRBV14 and TRBJ2-2; D is undetermined. V lost 3 bases to trimming and J lost 4 bases, with 6 bases between them. The CDR3 runs 13 residues. Germline loops: CDR1 SGHDN, CDR2 FVKESK. The DNA for the CDR3 is TGTGCCAGCAGCCACCTAAGCACCGGGGAGCTGTTTTTT. Its translation is CASSHLSTGELFF.

The count of this clone is one. The chain carries TRBV7-2 and TRBJ1-1; tentative D call: TRBD1 (6 bases). The germline CDR1 and CDR2 sequences are SGHTA and FQGNSA. Trimming left V 0 bases short and J 7 bases short, with 15 bases between. The CDR3 spans 15 residues. CDR3 DNA sequence: TGTGCCAGCAGCTTAGCGCTGGTAAGGGGGAGTGAAGCTTTCTTT. This translates into CASSLALVRGSEAFF.

The V gene is TRBV7-8, the J gene TRBJ2-7; TRBD1 aligns across 7 bases. Trimming cost V 3 bases and J 4 bases; bases outside gene matches: 12. This CDR3 has 16 amino acids. Germline V lookup: CDR1 SGHVS, CDR2 FQNEAQ. The CDR3 spells CASSFLDRERAYEQYF. The CDR3 DNA sequence: TGTGCCAGCAGCTTCCTTGACAGGGAGAGGGCATACGAGCAGTACTTC.

V and J are TRBV30 and TRBJ1-2; perhaps TRBD1 as D (5 bases). The CDR3 spans 12 residues. The V gene's germline CDR1 is GTSNPN and CDR2 SVGIG (reference sequence). CDR3 DNA: TGTGCTTGGGGCGTCGGGAGGCCTGGCTACACCTTC. Translated, it gives CAWGVGRPGYTF.

This clone was seen once. V is TRBV18 and J is TRBJ2-1; a possible D gene is TRBD2 (6 bases). CDR1 and CDR2 (germline): KGHSH, LQKENI. The CDR3 loop spans 20 amino acids. The germline V and J ends were trimmed by 2 bases and 0 bases, with 23 bases remaining between them. CDR3 bases: TGTGCCAGCTCACCAATACGGGTCACGGAGGGCGCCGGCTCCTACAATGAGCAGTTCTTC. This codes for CASSPIRVTEGAGSYNEQFF.

The chain is built from TRBV5-4 and TRBJ2-3; the match to TRBD2 covers 8 bases. Unmatched junction bases numbered 10, after V lost 3 bases and J lost 4 bases. Germline V gives CDR1 SGHNT, CDR2 YYREEE (reference sequence). This CDR3 is 16 amino acids long. The DNA of the CDR3 is TGTGCCAGCAGCTGGCACCGGGGGGGTAATTCAGATACGCAGTATTTT. Its protein product is CASSWHRGGNSDTQYF.

This clone has a single count. This rearrangement joins TRBV9 to TRBJ2-5, with D perhaps TRBD2 (5 bases). V was trimmed by 7 bases and J by 6 bases, leaving 7 bases between them. The length of the CDR3 is 10 residues. Germline-derived CDR1 and CDR2 are SGDLS and YYNGEE. The CDR3 nucleotides are TGTGCCAGCTACGGGAAGACCCAGTACTTC. Protein sequence: CASYGKTQYF.

The genes are TRBV18 and TRBJ1-1; 8 bases map to TRBD1. Germline V gene sequence: CDR1 KGHSH, CDR2 LQKENI. The CDR3 consists of 13 residues. The J segment lost 5 bases and the V segment lost 6 bases, leaving 5 bases of the junction unmatched. CDR3 nucleotide sequence: TGTGCCAGCTCGCTAGACAGGGGAACTGAAGCTTTCTTT. It codes for CASSLDRGTEAFF. Looking up the rest from reference TRBV18 and TRBJ1-1 gives the full variable domain: NAGVMQNPRHLVRRRGQEARLRCSPMKGHSHVYWYRQLPEEGLKFMVYLQKENIIDESGMPKERFSAEFPKEGPSILRIQQVVRGDSAAYFCASSLDRGTEAFFGQGTRLTVV.

Points on this clone: This sample also contains other DNA sequences that code for the same CDR3. The chain employs TRBV7-6 and TRBJ2-1, with 7 bases matching TRBD1. The CDR3 runs to 15 residues. Looked up from germline, CDR1 is SGHVS and CDR2 is FNYEAQ. Germline trimming cut 2 bases from V and 1 base from J; bases unmatched to any gene: 2. The CDR3 nucleotides read TGTGCCAGCAGCTTAAGACAGGGATCCTACAATGAGCAGTTCTTC. Residues: CASSLRQGSYNEQFF.

The gene calls are TRBV11-3 and TRBJ2-1; 7 nucleotides line up with TRBD1. The CDR3 totals 15 residues. The V and J ends lost 5 bases and 8 bases, in that order; junction bases with no gene match: 12. Germline assignment: CDR1 SGHNT and CDR2 YENEEA. The CDR3 DNA reads as TGTGCCAGCAGCCCACGATTGACAGGGATGGATGAGCAGTTCTTC. Encoded protein: CASSPRLTGMDEQFF.

The chain combines TRBV2 with TRBJ1-1; D gene ambiguous. The CDR3 has 11 amino acids. V was shortened by 9 bases and J by 10 bases, with 15 bases between the two germline ends. The germline V gene encodes CDR1 SNHLY and CDR2 FYNNEI. CDR3 in DNA: TGTGCCAGTGAAGACCCCGAGGGAGCTTTCTTT. It yields the protein CASEDPEGAFF.

This clone was counted once. J is TRBJ1-4 and V is TRBV9, with D possibly TRBD1 on 6 matching bases. Germline assignment: CDR1 SGDLS and CDR2 YYNGEE. This CDR3 is 16 amino acids long. V lost 0 bases and J 3 bases, leaving 12 bases between the germline ends. CDR3 sequence (DNA): TGTGCCAGCAGCGTAGAGGAAGGGGGATCTAATGAAAAACTGTTTTTT. Protein sequence: CASSVEEGGSNEKLFF.

This clone was observed a handful of times. This chain connects TRBV4-1 to TRBJ1-6; D is ambiguous. Trimming stripped 0 bases from V and 0 bases from J, with 9 bases between. The V gene's germline CDR1 is MGHRA and CDR2 YSYEKL. The CDR3 has 17 residues. This CDR3 reads CASSQDLRRSYNSPLHF. Here the CDR3 DNA reads TGCGCCAGCAGCCAAGACCTGCGCCGCTCCTATAATTCACCCCTCCACTTT.

This chain connects TRBV6-5 to TRBJ2-7; 10 bases are a match to TRBD1. The CDR3 spans 15 residues. Germline V gene lookup returns CDR1 MNHEY and CDR2 SVGAGI. V was pared by 6 bases and J by 2 bases, with 7 bases of the junction left unmatched. The CDR3 bases are TGTGCCAGCAGCGGCACGGGACAGGGGACCTACGAGCAGTACTTC. Its translation: CASSGTGQGTYEQYF.

This rearrangement joins TRBV11-3 to TRBJ2-2, with TRBD2 matching 8 bases. The CDR3 contains 16 residues. Trimming removed 1 base from V and 2 bases from J; junction bases left unmatched: 3. Per germline, CDR1 SGHNT and CDR2 YENEEA. The CDR3: CASSLGGGHNTGELFF. CDR3 coding DNA: TGTGCCAGCAGCTTAGGCGGGGGGCATAACACCGGGGAGCTGTTTTTT.

The chain couples TRBV10-3 to TRBJ2-7; a possible D gene is TRBD1 (8 bases). The V end lost 10 bases, the J end lost 6 bases, and 22 bases lay between the germline ends. This CDR3 region has 14 residues. From germline, CDR1 is ENHRY and CDR2 SYGVKD. The CDR3 region has the DNA TGTGCCACCCACGGGGGGACAGGCGCCACCGAGCAGTACTTC. It yields the protein CATHGGTGATEQYF.

This clone was seen a few times. V and J are TRBV28 and TRBJ1-1; weak D call: TRBD1 (6 bases). The CDR3 is made up of 15 amino acids. Trimming cost V 5 bases and J 8 bases, with 21 bases left between them. The germline CDR1 and CDR2 sequences are MDHEN and SYDVKM. The CDR3 DNA follows: TGTGCCAGCAGTGAGCCTCACGGGACAACCGTAGAAGCTTTCTTT. Its translation: CASSEPHGTTVEAFF.

In regard to this clone: Other DNA sequences in this sample translate to the same CDR3. The chain has TRBV30 and TRBJ1-1; D unclear. From germline, CDR1 is GTSNPN and CDR2 SVGIG (reference sequence). V lost 0 bases to trimming and J lost 0 bases, with 8 bases between them. The CDR3 has 14 amino acids. The CDR3 loop is CAWSVRGLNTEAFF. CDR3 in DNA: TGTGCCTGGAGTGTACGCGGCCTGAACACTGAAGCTTTCTTT.

V is TRBV20-1 and J is TRBJ2-5; the D is unclear. Germline V CDR1 and CDR2: DFQATT, SNEGSKA (reference sequence). The germline V and J ends were trimmed by 4 bases and 2 bases, with 5 bases remaining between them. The CDR3 is 11 residues long. The CDR3 sequence: CSATLQETQYF. For the CDR3, the DNA is TGCAGTGCTACTCTTCAAGAGACCCAGTACTTC.

This clone was counted a single time. The chain carries TRBV18 and TRBJ2-5; D is perhaps TRBD2 (5 bases). The CDR3 length is 15 residues. CDR1 is KGHSH and CDR2 is LQKENI in the germline V gene. The V end was cut by 3 bases, the J end by 2 bases, with 13 bases between. The CDR3: CASSPLKGEQETQYF. The CDR3 bases are TGTGCCAGCTCACCCCTTAAGGGAGAACAAGAGACCCAGTACTTC. The full variable domain, with the rest looked up from reference TRBV18 and TRBJ2-5, is NAGVMQNPRHLVRRRGQEARLRCSPMKGHSHVYWYRQLPEEGLKFMVYLQKENIIDESGMPKERFSAEFPKEGPSILRIQQVVRGDSAAYFCASSPLKGEQETQYFGPGTRLLVL.

This sequence joins TRBV6-5 and TRBJ1-2, with TRBD1 matching over 7 bases. J lost 6 bases, V lost 6 bases, and 7 bases had no gene match. CDR1 is MNHEY and CDR2 is SVGAGI in the germline V gene. This CDR3 has 13 residues. The DNA of the CDR3 is TGTGCCAGCAGCAGGGGGACAGAGAATGGCTACACCTTC. This translates into CASSRGTENGYTF.

This clone was counted only a few times. The rearrangement links TRBV2 to TRBJ2-7; no reliable D call. This CDR3 contains 11 residues. Per germline, CDR1 SNHLY and CDR2 FYNNEI. Trimming removed 2 bases at V and 6 bases at J, with 5 bases between. CDR3 nucleotides: TGTGCCAGCAGTGAAATTCGCGAGCAGTACTTC. It translates to CASSEIREQYF.

CDR3 coding DNA: TGTGCCAGCAGTCGACCTGGACAGTCCTACGAGCAGTACTTC. Its protein product is CASSRPGQSYEQYF. The chain uses TRBV5-4 and TRBJ2-7, with D possibly being TRBD1 (6 bases). The CDR3 is 14 amino acids. Germline V gene lookup returns CDR1 SGHNT and CDR2 YYREEE (reference sequence). Trimming left V 5 bases short and J 1 base short, with 13 bases between.

This clone was counted only a few times. The rearrangement links TRBV2 to TRBJ2-2; the match to TRBD1 covers 8 bases. The junction had 9 bases not matched to a gene; V was cut back by 6 bases and J by 3 bases. Per the germline V gene, CDR1 is SNHLY and CDR2 is FYNNEI. CDR3 size: 16 residues. CDR3 bases: TGTGCCAGCAGATGGGGTCAGGGGGCGTACACCGGGGAGCTGTTTTTT. This sequence encodes CASRWGQGAYTGELFF.

J is TRBJ2-1 and V is TRBV12-5; 8 positions match TRBD2. The CDR3 runs to 14 residues. The junction had 5 bases not matched to a gene; V was cut back by 5 bases and J by 5 bases. CDR1 LGHNT and CDR2 FRNRAP come from the germline V gene. As DNA, the CDR3 is TGTGCTAGTGGTATCGGGGGGGGAAACAATGAGCAGTTCTTC. The encoded protein is CASGIGGGNNEQFF.

The chain links TRBV12-3 or TRBV12-4 to TRBJ2-7, with a weak D call TRBD1 (5 bases). The ends were cut back, 3 bases at V and 0 bases at J, with 6 bases in the middle. This CDR3 region has 13 residues. CDR3 sequence reads: CASSFDSSYEQYF. As DNA, the CDR3 is TGTGCCAGCAGTTTCGACAGCTCCTACGAGCAGTACTTC.